A selection of T cell receptor beta chains follows, all from one sample in a study of CD8 T cells in Susac syndrome. In TCRdb, the immunoSEQ multiplex PCR reads were re-called with MiXCR into one record per CDR3 protein. The top ten hold roughly 0.22% of the sample, which has hundreds of thousands of distinct CDR3 sequences, almost 85% seen once. The sample comprised CD8+ T cells from PBMCs. The receptor source for this set is a human donor with multiple sclerosis. The CDR3 runs from the conserved cysteine through the conserved F or W. A D gene is named only where the DNA matches it firmly. Size values are once, few and many counts, or a class for expanded clones, and some rows have none.

size	D	V	J	DNA	CDR3
NA	TRBD1	TRBV14	TRBJ2-7	TGTGCCAGCAGTCAAATAACAGGGGCGATCTACGAGCAGTACTTC	CASSQITGAIYEQYF
few	NA	TRBV4-1	TRBJ2-7	TGCGCCAGCAGCCCTTACGGAGGGTCACCCAGCGAGCAGTACTTC	CASSPYGGSPSEQYF
once	NA	TRBV19	TRBJ2-1	TGTGCCAGTAGTATCCCAGCGACCGAGCAGTTCTTC	CASSIPATEQFF
NA	TRBD2	TRBV4-1	TRBJ2-7	TGCGCCAGCAGCCCCGCCTACCTGGGACTAGCGGGTCTTTACGAGCAGTACTTC	CASSPAYLGLAGLYEQYF
once	NA	TRBV19	TRBJ1-3	TGTGCCAGTAGTGCCGGGACGGAAGGAAACACCATATATTTT	CASSAGTEGNTIYF
NA	TRBD2	TRBV6-1	TRBJ2-3	TGTGCCAGCAGTGATGGGGGACTAGCGATGGATACGCAGTATTTT	CASSDGGLAMDTQYF
once	TRBD1	TRBV3-1	TRBJ1-5	TGTGCCAGCAGCCCGGACAGGGGCGGACAGCCCCAGCATTTT	CASSPDRGGQPQHF
NA	NA	TRBV28	TRBJ1-1	TGTGCCAGCAGTTTCCTTGGGGGGCTTAACACTGAAGCTTTCTTT	CASSFLGGLNTEAFF
NA	NA	TRBV20-1	TRBJ2-1	TGCAGTGCTAGAGGGGCTAGCCATGAGCAGTTCTTC	CSARGASHEQFF
NA	NA	TRBV6-5	TRBJ2-1	TGTGCCAGCAGGATCGGGTATGAGCAGTTCTTC	CASRIGYEQFF
few	NA	TRBV27	TRBJ2-7	TGTGCCAGCAGTTTCTTACAGGGTAGCTCCTACGAGCAGTACTTC	CASSFLQGSSYEQYF
few	NA	TRBV6-1	TRBJ1-1	TGTGCCAGCAGTGAACACAGGGTAATTGGATTTGAAGCTTTCTTT	CASSEHRVIGFEAFF
NA	NA	TRBV4-2	TRBJ1-1	TGTGCCAGCAGCCAAGATAGCCGCGTCTTATTT	CASSQDSRVLF
NA	NA	TRBV5-1	TRBJ2-5	TGCGCCAGCAGCTCCCCCTGGGCGGACCAAGAGACCCAGTACTTC	CASSSPWADQETQYF
NA	TRBD1	TRBV20-1	TRBJ1-2	TGCAGTTGGGACAGGCGGGAGAATGGCTACACCTTC	CSWDRRENGYTF
NA	NA	TRBV6-2/TRBV6-3	TRBJ2-3	TGTGCCAGCAGTTACTCTATAGATACGCAGTATTTT	CASSYSIDTQYF
NA	NA	TRBV20-1	TRBJ1-1	TGCAGTGCTAGAGAGCTCATGGGGGCCCTGGCTTACACTGAAGCTTTCTTT	CSARELMGALAYTEAFF
NA	NA	TRBV2	TRBJ2-1	TGTGCCAGCACGACGGGGTCTCGAAACATTAATGAGCAGTTCTTC	CASTTGSRNINEQFF
NA	NA	TRBV4-3	TRBJ1-2	TGCGCCAGCAGCCAAGCTCTCGGGAACTATGGCTACACCTTC	CASSQALGNYGYTF
NA	TRBD1	TRBV12-3/TRBV12-4	TRBJ2-5	TGTGCCAGCCGCCAGGGGGCCTTAGGGGAGACCCAGTACTTC	CASRQGALGETQYF
NA	NA	TRBV9	TRBJ1-5	TGTGCCAGCAGCGGTCTGACGAGCAATCAGCCCCAGCATTTT	CASSGLTSNQPQHF
NA	NA	TRBV30	TRBJ2-7	TGTGCCTGGAGGCCGGACGGGCACAACGAGCAGTACTTC	CAWRPDGHNEQYF
NA	NA	TRBV25-1	TRBJ1-2	TGTGCCAGCAGTGAATATCACGGAAACTATGGCTACACCTTC	CASSEYHGNYGYTF
NA	TRBD1	TRBV30	TRBJ1-5	TGTGCCTGGGGGACAGGGGTGATGCAGCCCCAGCATTTT	CAWGTGVMQPQHF
NA	NA	TRBV24-1	TRBJ2-1	TGTGCCACCAGTGTGCCGGGGTCCTACAATGAGCAGTTCTTC	CATSVPGSYNEQFF
few	NA	TRBV6-1	TRBJ2-3	TGTGCCAGCGCCCCTTTCCGGGGTGTAGATACGCAGTATTTT	CASAPFRGVDTQYF
once	TRBD1	TRBV4-1	TRBJ1-5	TGCGCCAGCAGCCGGGGTGTTGGGACAGGGGTTAATCAGCCCCAGCATTTT	CASSRGVGTGVNQPQHF
NA	TRBD1	TRBV5-8	TRBJ1-1	TGTGCCAGCAGCTATGCACAGGGGGCGAAGGAGGAGGACACTGAAGCTTTCTTT	CASSYAQGAKEEDTEAFF
NA	NA	TRBV20-1	TRBJ1-3	TGCAGTGCTAGTGTCTGGGCAAAAGGAAACACCATATATTTT	CSASVWAKGNTIYF
NA	NA	TRBV6-5	TRBJ2-2	TGTGCCAGCAACCCAACCGACGGGAACACCGGGGAGCTGTTTTTT	CASNPTDGNTGELFF
NA	NA	TRBV6-5	TRBJ1-1	TGTGCCAGCAGTGTCATATCACCGGTGAACACTGAAGCTTTCTTT	CASSVISPVNTEAFF
NA	NA	TRBV4-1	TRBJ1-2	TGCGCCAGCAGCCCCAGGGGATACTATGGCTACACCTTC	CASSPRGYYGYTF
NA	NA	TRBV10-1	TRBJ2-7	TGCGCCAGCAGTGAGACTGGTAGTACCTACGAGCAGTACTTC	CASSETGSTYEQYF
few	NA	TRBV7-6	TRBJ2-6	TGTGCCAGCAGTCCTGTCTCCTCTGGGGCCAACGTCCTGACTTTC	CASSPVSSGANVLTF
NA	TRBD2	TRBV14	TRBJ2-5	TGTGCCAGCAGCCTCGGACTAGCGTGGTGGGAGACCCAGTACTTC	CASSLGLAWWETQYF
NA	NA	TRBV5-1	TRBJ1-4	TGCGCCAGCAGCTTTAATTTTCGGTCTTCGTCAACTAATGAAAAACTGTTTTTT	CASSFNFRSSSTNEKLFF
NA	NA	TRBV7-9	TRBJ2-1	TGTGCCAGCAGCCCCCTGATGGGAGGAGGCAATGAGCAGTTCTTC	CASSPLMGGGNEQFF
NA	TRBD1	TRBV19	TRBJ1-5	TGTGCCAGTAGTCCCGGGACAGGTTCATATCAGCCCCAGCATTTT	CASSPGTGSYQPQHF
NA	TRBD2	TRBV30	TRBJ2-1	TGTGCCTGGAGTGTTGCGGGAGGTTCCTACAATGAGCAGTTCTTC	CAWSVAGGSYNEQFF
NA	NA	TRBV24-1	TRBJ1-5	TGTGCCACCAGTGATGGCCAGGCCAACAATCAGCCCCAGCATTTT	CATSDGQANNQPQHF
NA	TRBD1	TRBV6-5	TRBJ1-3	TGTGCCAGCAGACCGACAGGGGGCCCTGGAAACACCATATATTTT	CASRPTGGPGNTIYF
NA	TRBD2	TRBV7-2	TRBJ2-1	TGTGCCAGCAGCTCACCACTAGCGGGAGGGTACAATGAGCAGTTCTTC	CASSSPLAGGYNEQFF
once	NA	TRBV28	TRBJ2-2	TGTGCCAGCACCCCCACAACGGGGAACACCGGGGAGCTGTTTTTT	CASTPTTGNTGELFF